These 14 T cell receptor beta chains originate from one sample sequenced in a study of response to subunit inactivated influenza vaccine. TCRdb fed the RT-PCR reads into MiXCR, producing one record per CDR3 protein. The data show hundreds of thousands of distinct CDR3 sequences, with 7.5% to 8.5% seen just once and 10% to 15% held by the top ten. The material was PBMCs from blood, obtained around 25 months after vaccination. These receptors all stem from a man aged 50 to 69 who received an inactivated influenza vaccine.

The CDR3 protein is CASSRNRGWMDEQFF. Here the CDR3 DNA reads TGTGCCAGCAGCCGAAACAGGGGCTGGATGGATGAGCAGTTCTTC. The gene calls are TRBV3-1 and TRBJ2-1; 7 positions agree with TRBD1. The CDR3 consists of 15 residues. V lost 4 bases and J lost 8; bases outside the gene matches: 11. Germline V gene sequence: CDR1 LGHDT, CDR2 YNNKEL (reference sequence).

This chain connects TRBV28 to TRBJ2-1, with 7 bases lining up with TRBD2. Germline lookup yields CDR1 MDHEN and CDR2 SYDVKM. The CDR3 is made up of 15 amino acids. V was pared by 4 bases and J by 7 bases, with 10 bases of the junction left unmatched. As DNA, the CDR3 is TGTGCCAGCAGTTCCCCTGGACTAGGTGGAAATGAGCAGTTCTTC. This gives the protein CASSSPGLGGNEQFF.

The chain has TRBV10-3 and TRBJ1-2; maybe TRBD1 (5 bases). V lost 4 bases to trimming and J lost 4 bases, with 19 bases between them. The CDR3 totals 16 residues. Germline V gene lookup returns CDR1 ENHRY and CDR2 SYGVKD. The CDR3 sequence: CAISVGGTQEIYGYTF. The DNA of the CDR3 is TGTGCCATCAGTGTCGGAGGGACGCAGGAGATCTATGGCTACACCTTC.

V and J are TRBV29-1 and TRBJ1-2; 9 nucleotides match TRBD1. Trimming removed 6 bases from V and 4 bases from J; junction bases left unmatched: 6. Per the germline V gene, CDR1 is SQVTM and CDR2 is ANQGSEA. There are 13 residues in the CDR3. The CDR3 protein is CSVSTGGLYGYTF. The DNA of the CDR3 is TGCAGCGTCTCCACAGGGGGCCTCTATGGCTACACCTTC.

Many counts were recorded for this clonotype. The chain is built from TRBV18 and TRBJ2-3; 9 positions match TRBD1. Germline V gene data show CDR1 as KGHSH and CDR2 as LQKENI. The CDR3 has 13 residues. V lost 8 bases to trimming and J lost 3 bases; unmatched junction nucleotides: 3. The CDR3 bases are TGTGCCAGCCAAGGACAGGGGACAGATACGCAGTATTTT. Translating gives CASQGQGTDTQYF.

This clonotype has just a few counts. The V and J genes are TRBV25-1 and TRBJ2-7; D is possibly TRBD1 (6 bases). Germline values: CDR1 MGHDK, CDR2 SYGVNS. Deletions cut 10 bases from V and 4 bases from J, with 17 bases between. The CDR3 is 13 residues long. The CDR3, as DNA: TGTGCCACCCAGGGGTCCGCTCAGTACGAGCAGTACTTC. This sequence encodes CATQGSAQYEQYF.

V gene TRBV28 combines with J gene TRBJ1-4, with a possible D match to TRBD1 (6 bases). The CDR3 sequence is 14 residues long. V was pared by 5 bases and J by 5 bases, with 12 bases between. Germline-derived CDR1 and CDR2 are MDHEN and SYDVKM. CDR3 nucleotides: TGTGCCAGCAGTCGACCCGACAGGAATGAAAAACTGTTTTTT. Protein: CASSRPDRNEKLFF.

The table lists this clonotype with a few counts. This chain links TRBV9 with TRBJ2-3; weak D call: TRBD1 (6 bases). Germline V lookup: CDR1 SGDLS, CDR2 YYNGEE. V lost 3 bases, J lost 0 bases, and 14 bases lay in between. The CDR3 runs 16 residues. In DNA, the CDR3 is TGTGCCAGCAGCGCGAGACTCAGGGGTAGCACAGATACGCAGTATTTT. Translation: CASSARLRGSTDTQYF.

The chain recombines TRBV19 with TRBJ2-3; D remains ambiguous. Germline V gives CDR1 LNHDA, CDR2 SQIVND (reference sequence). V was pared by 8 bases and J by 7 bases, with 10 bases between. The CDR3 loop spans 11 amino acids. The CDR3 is CASAMANTQYF. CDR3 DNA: TGTGCCAGTGCAATGGCTAATACGCAGTATTTT.

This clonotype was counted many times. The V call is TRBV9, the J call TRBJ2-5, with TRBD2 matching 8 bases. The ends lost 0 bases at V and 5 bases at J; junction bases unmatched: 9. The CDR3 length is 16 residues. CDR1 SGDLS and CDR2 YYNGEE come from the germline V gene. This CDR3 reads CASSVEKGLEGETQYF. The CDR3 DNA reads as TGTGCCAGCAGCGTAGAAAAGGGACTAGAGGGGGAGACCCAGTACTTC.

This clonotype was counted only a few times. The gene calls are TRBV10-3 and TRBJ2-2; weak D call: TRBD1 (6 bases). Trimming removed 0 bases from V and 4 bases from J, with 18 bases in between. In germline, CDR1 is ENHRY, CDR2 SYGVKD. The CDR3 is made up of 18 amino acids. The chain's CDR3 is CAISESRAYSGATGELFF. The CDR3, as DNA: TGTGCCATCAGTGAGTCGAGGGCCTATTCAGGGGCCACCGGGGAGCTGTTTTTT.

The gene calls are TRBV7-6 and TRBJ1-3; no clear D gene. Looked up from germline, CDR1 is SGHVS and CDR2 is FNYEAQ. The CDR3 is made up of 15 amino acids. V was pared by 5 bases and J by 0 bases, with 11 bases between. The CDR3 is CASSNPGSSGNTIYF. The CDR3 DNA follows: TGTGCCAGCAGCAACCCCGGGAGCTCTGGAAACACCATATATTTT. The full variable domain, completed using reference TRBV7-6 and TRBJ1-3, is GAGVSQSPRYKVTKRGQDVALRCDPISGHVSLYWYRQALGQGPEFLTYFNYEAQQDKSGLPNDRFSAERPEGSISTLTIQRTEQRDSAMYRCASSNPGSSGNTIYFGEGSWLTVV.

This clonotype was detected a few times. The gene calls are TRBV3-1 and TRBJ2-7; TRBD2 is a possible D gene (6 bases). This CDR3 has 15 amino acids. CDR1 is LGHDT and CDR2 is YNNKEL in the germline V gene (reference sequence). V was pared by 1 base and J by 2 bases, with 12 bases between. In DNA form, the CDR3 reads TGTGCCAGCAGCCAAGTCCAGGGAGGCGCCTACGAGCAGTACTTC. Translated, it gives CASSQVQGGAYEQYF.

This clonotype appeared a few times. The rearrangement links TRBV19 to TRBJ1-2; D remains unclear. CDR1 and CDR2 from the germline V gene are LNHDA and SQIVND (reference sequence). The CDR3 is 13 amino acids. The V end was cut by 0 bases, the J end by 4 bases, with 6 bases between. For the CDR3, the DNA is TGTGCCAGTAGTATAGACCTTACCTATGGCTACACCTTC. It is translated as CASSIDLTYGYTF.